These 5 T cell receptor beta chains originate from one sample sequenced in a study of CD8+ T cells in alopecia areata. The treatment denotes: oral pan-JAK inhibitor, 5-10 mg twice daily. Extracted from the samples, RNA was reverse transcribed into cDNA to serve as the sequencing template. Libraries were prepared by immunoSEQ multiplex PCR; TCRdb keeps only in-frame clonotypes and omits some of them. The data show around 200,000 clones, around 50% seen once. Sample: CD8+ T cells sorted from blood, taken at week 24, from a patient treated with tofacitinib. Receptors originate from a human donor with alopecia areata.

V gene TRBV7-9 combines with J gene TRBJ2-2, with 7 bases that match TRBD1. The CDR3 is 18 amino acids. Germline loops: CDR1 SEHNR, CDR2 FQNEAQ (reference sequence). J gave up 3 bases and V 7 bases, and 17 bases lay outside the gene matches. The CDR3 loop reads CASTSGAVGTEDTGELFF. The CDR3 bases are TGTGCCAGCACCTCAGGGGCAGTGGGGACAGAGGACACCGGGGAGCTGTTTTTT. The complete variable domain, with remaining parts taken from reference TRBV7-9 and TRBJ2-2, reads DTGVSQNPRHKITKRGQNVTFRCDPISEHNRLYWYRQTLGQGPEFLTYFQNEAQLEKSRLLSDRFSAERPKGSFSTLEIQRTEQGDSAMYLCASTSGAVGTEDTGELFFGEGSRLTVL.

This clone was picked up a small number of times. This chain uses TRBV29-1 with TRBJ2-7; weak D call: TRBD1 (5 bases). The CDR3 totals 16 residues. Germline loops: CDR1 SQVTM, CDR2 ANQGSEA. The V gene lost 5 bases and the J gene lost 3 bases, with 23 bases spanning the gap. The CDR3 DNA is TGCAGCGTTTACATGGGGCCTCCCCATGGAATCTACGAGCAGTACTTC. Its translation: CSVYMGPPHGIYEQYF.

The rearrangement joins TRBV13 to TRBJ2-1; 7 nucleotides agree with TRBD1. This CDR3 is built from 14 residues. Germline lookup yields CDR1 PRHDT and CDR2 FYEKMQ (reference sequence). V was pared by 5 bases and J by 5 bases, with 6 bases of the junction left unmatched. The CDR3 sequence: CASSPRTGDNEQFF. CDR3 nucleotide sequence: TGTGCCAGCAGCCCCCGGACAGGAGACAATGAGCAGTTCTTC. Filled out from reference TRBV13 and TRBJ2-1, the complete variable domain reads AAGVIQSPRHLIKEKRETATLKCYPIPRHDTVYWYQQGPGQDPQFLISFYEKMQSDKGSIPDRFSAQQFSDYHSELNMSSLELGDSALYFCASSPRTGDNEQFFGPGTRLTVL.

The chain links TRBV9 to TRBJ1-6, with TRBD1 matching over 7 bases. The CDR3 runs to 16 residues. V was pared by 3 bases and J by 7 bases, with 10 bases of the junction left unmatched. Germline loops: CDR1 SGDLS, CDR2 YYNGEE. The DNA of the CDR3 is TGTGCCAGCAGCGACCCCCGAGACAGGGTCAATTCACCCCTCCACTTT. Its protein product is CASSDPRDRVNSPLHF.

This chain joins TRBV6-5 and TRBJ2-7; a weak D match, TRBD1 (6 bases). Germline V CDR1 and CDR2: MNHEY, SVGAGI. The CDR3 covers 14 residues. The V gene lost 5 bases and the J gene lost 5 bases, with 16 bases spanning the gap. CDR3: CASSPNRVPHEQYF. The CDR3 nucleotides are TGTGCCAGCAGTCCAAACAGGGTTCCCCACGAGCAGTACTTC.